The 15 T cell receptor beta chains reported below all come from one sample, sequenced in a study of regulatory T cells in long-lasting Graves disease. As for time point: persistent/refractory GD, antithyroid drugs over 5 years with positive TRAb. PBMC-derived RNA was used for the TCR library. In building TCR beta libraries, iRepertoire HTBI primers were used together with Arm-PCR of CDR3 regions. TCRdb analysed the multiplex PCR reads with MiXCR anew, one entry per CDR3 protein. The sample holds approximately 470,000 distinct CDR3 sequences, around 21% seen once. This material consisted of peripheral blood mononuclear cells (PBMCs), taken when the disease was refractory, from a patient treated with antithyroid drugs. The receptors derive from a female donor with Graves disease.

CDR3 coding DNA: TGCGCCAGCAGCTTGGGAGACCTACCCCCTAACTATGGCTACACCTTC. It codes for CASSLGDLPPNYGYTF. This chain links TRBV5-1 with TRBJ1-2, with D unresolved. Germline lookup yields CDR1 SGHRS and CDR2 YFSETQ. Trimming cost V 0 bases and J 0 bases, with 12 bases left between them. The CDR3 is made up of 16 amino acids.

The CDR3 loop is CSTGTGGFAEQFF. CDR3 bases: TGCAGCACCGGGACAGGGGGCTTTGCTGAGCAGTTCTTC. This chain joins TRBV29-1 and TRBJ2-1; 12 nucleotides align to TRBD1. This CDR3 spans 13 amino acids. Germline-derived CDR1 and CDR2 are SQVTM and ANQGSEA. V gave up 8 bases and J gave up 9 bases; unmatched junction bases: 8.

The genes are TRBV15 and TRBJ2-7; 10 nucleotides line up with TRBD1. Germline V CDR1 and CDR2: LNHNV, YYDKDF (reference sequence). CDR3 size: 16 residues. Unmatched junction bases numbered 6, after V lost 3 bases and J lost 1 base. In nucleotides, the CDR3 is TGTGCCACCAGCAGCTACCGGGACAGGGGTTCCTACGAGCAGTACTTC. As protein: CATSSYRDRGSYEQYF.

This chain links TRBV6-1 with TRBJ1-5, with D tentatively TRBD1 (6 bases). The CDR3 contains 16 residues. Trimming cost V 6 bases and J 4 bases, with 19 bases left between them. Germline CDR1 reads MNHNS; CDR2 reads SASEGT. The CDR3 DNA reads as TGTGCCAGCAGCTCAAGAATAACAGGGCCGAATCAGCCCCAGCATTTT. It specifies CASSSRITGPNQPQHF.

This clonotype was detected ten times or more. This chain links TRBV11-1 with TRBJ1-1; TRBD1 agrees at 9 bases. CDR1 is SGHAT, CDR2 FQDESV, per germline (reference sequence). The CDR3 length is 14 residues. The trim removed 5 bases at V and 5 bases at J, leaving 6 bases unmatched. The CDR3 reads CASSPWDRVTEAFF. CDR3 coding DNA: TGTGCCAGCAGCCCATGGGACAGGGTAACTGAAGCTTTCTTT.

This clonotype was picked up many times. The gene calls are TRBV28 and TRBJ2-5, with TRBD2 matching over 10 bases. V lost 5 bases and J lost 6; bases outside the gene matches: 6. Germline-derived CDR1 and CDR2 are MDHEN and SYDVKM. The CDR3 length is 14 residues. As DNA, the CDR3 is TGTGCCAGCAGTCCTAGCGGGAGTCTGAAGACCCAGTACTTC. This encodes CASSPSGSLKTQYF. The full variable domain, rest sourced from reference TRBV28 and TRBJ2-5, is DVKVTQSSRYLVKRTGEKVFLECVQDMDHENMFWYRQDPGLGLRLIYFSYDVKMKEKGDIPEGYSVSREKKERFSLILESASTNQTSMYLCASSPSGSLKTQYFGPGTRLLVL.

This sequence joins TRBV6-2 or TRBV6-3 and TRBJ1-1; D unresolved. Germline V gene data show CDR1 as MNHEY and CDR2 as SVGEGT. V lost 0 bases, J lost 0 bases, and 11 bases lay in between. The CDR3 is 16 amino acids. CDR3 DNA: TGTGCCAGCAGTTACTCGAAAAAGTATCTGAACACTGAAGCTTTCTTT. It yields the protein CASSYSKKYLNTEAFF.

A few counts support this clonotype. The V call is TRBV7-2, the J call TRBJ1-5, with D possibly being TRBD1 (5 bases). The CDR3 is 14 residues long. V was cut by 5 bases and J by 7 bases, with 15 bases left in between. Looked up from germline, CDR1 is SGHTA and CDR2 is FQGNSA. Written as DNA, the CDR3 is TGTGCCAGCAGCCCTCCCGGGGCCTTCCAGCCCCAGCATTTT. Translation: CASSPPGAFQPQHF.

The rearrangement links TRBV20-1 to TRBJ2-3; D may be TRBD2 (6 bases). Between the trimmed V and J ends, which lost 3 bases and 3 bases, there was a span of 10 bases. The CDR3 length is 13 residues. Germline loops: CDR1 DFQATT, CDR2 SNEGSKA (reference sequence). The chain's CDR3 is CSARTAGTDTQYF. The CDR3 bases are TGCAGTGCTAGGACGGCGGGAACAGATACGCAGTATTTT.

This clonotype was observed a handful of times. The chain links TRBV6-1 to TRBJ1-6, with 9 bases lining up with TRBD1. Trimming at V came to 10 bases and at J to 5 bases, leaving 9 bases not matched to a gene. CDR1 and CDR2 from the germline V gene are MNHNS and SASEGT. The CDR3 loop spans 15 amino acids. The chain's CDR3 is CANSADRGDNSPLHF. The CDR3 DNA follows: TGTGCCAACTCCGCGGACAGGGGCGATAATTCACCCCTCCACTTT.

This clonotype was counted many times. J is TRBJ1-4 and V is TRBV6-1, with 8 positions matching TRBD1. The CDR3 sequence is 16 residues long. Germline lookup yields CDR1 MNHNS and CDR2 SASEGT. V gave up 6 bases and J gave up 4 bases; unmatched junction bases: 10. The CDR3 sequence: CASSSGQGWGNEKLFF. For the CDR3, the DNA is TGTGCCAGCAGCTCCGGACAGGGCTGGGGTAATGAAAAACTGTTTTTT.

This chain links TRBV6-1 with TRBJ2-7; 8 positions match TRBD2. Looked up from germline, CDR1 is MNHNS and CDR2 is SASEGT. V shed 8 bases and J 3 bases; nucleotides not matched to a gene: 15. The CDR3 contains 16 residues. The CDR3 reads CASSHLSGLDIYEQYF. CDR3 coding DNA: TGTGCCAGCTCTCACCTGTCGGGACTAGATATCTACGAGCAGTACTTC.

This chain uses TRBV10-3 with TRBJ2-7; D unresolved. V was cut by 2 bases and J by 2 bases, with 7 bases left in between. The CDR3 is 13 amino acids. Germline CDR1 reads ENHRY; CDR2 reads SYGVKD. CDR3 nucleotides: TGTGCCATCAGTGAGGTAGATACCTACGAGCAGTACTTC. This codes for CAISEVDTYEQYF.

The table lists this clonotype with a count of one. The chain carries TRBV14 and TRBJ1-1, with D unresolved. Germline CDR1 and CDR2: SGHDN and FVKESK. Trimming stripped 1 base from V and 1 base from J, with 13 bases between. This CDR3 contains 16 residues. CDR3 DNA: TGTGCCAGCAGCCAAGGACCTTCGCTGGGGAACACTGAAGCTTTCTTT. It codes for CASSQGPSLGNTEAFF.

This clonotype was picked up a small number of times. This sequence joins TRBV7-9 and TRBJ2-5, with D maybe TRBD2 (5 bases). Germline CDR1 and CDR2: SEHNR and FQNEAQ (reference sequence). The CDR3 is made up of 16 amino acids. The germline V and J ends were trimmed by 4 bases and 5 bases, with 20 bases remaining between them. The CDR3 loop reads CASSSARGTPRETQYF. The CDR3 region has the DNA TGTGCCAGCAGCTCAGCACGGGGAACTCCTCGGGAGACCCAGTACTTC.